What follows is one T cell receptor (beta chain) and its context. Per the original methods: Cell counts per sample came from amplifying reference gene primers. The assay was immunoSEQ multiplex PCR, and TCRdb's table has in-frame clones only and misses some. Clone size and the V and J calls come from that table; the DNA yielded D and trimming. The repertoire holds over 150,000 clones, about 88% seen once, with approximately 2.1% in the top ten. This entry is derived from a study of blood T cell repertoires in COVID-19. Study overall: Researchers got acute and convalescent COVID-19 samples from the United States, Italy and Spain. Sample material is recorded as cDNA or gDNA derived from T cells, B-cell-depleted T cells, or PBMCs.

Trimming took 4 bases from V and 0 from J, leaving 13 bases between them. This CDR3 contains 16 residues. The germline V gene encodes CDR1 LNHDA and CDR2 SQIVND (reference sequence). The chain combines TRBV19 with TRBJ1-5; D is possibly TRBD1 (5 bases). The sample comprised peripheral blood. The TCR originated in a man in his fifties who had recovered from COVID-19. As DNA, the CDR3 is TGTGCCAGTAGTAGGCAGGGCCAGTATAGCAATCAGCCCCAGCATTTT. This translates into CASSRQGQYSNQPQHF.